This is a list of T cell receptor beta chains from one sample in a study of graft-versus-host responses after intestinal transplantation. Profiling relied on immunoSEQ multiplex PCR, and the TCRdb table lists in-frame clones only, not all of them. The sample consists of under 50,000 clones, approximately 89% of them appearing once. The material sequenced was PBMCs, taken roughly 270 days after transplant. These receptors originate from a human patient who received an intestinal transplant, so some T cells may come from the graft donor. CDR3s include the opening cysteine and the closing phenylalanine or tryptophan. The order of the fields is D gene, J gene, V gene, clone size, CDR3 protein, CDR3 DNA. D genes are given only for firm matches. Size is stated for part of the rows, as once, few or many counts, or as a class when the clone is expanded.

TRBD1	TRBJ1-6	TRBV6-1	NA	CASRDRSSYNSPLHF	TGTGCCAGCAGGGACAGGAGCTCCTATAATTCACCCCTCCACTTT
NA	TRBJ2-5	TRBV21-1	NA	CASSKVGTSEEETQYF	TGTGCCAGCAGCAAAGTGGGGACTAGCGAGGAGGAGACCCAGTACTTC
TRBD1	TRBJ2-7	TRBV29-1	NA	CSVDDGTGEYEQYF	TGCAGCGTTGATGATGGGACAGGGGAGTACGAGCAGTACTTC
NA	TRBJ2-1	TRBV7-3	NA	CASSLPWGNEQFF	TGTGCCAGCAGCCTTCCATGGGGTAACGAGCAGTTCTTC
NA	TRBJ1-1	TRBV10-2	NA	CASRIQAFTEAFF	TGCGCCAGCAGGATACAGGCCTTCACTGAAGCTTTCTTT
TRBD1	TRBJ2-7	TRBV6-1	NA	CASTSGTGIYEQYF	TGTGCCAGCACCTCCGGGACAGGGATCTACGAGCAGTACTTC
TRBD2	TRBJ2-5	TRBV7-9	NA	CASSPRGGRETQYF	TGTGCCAGCAGCCCCCGGGGGGGCAGGGAGACCCAGTACTTC
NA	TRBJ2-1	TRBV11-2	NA	CASSLIGEPQSSYNEQFF	TGTGCCAGCAGCTTAATCGGGGAGCCTCAGAGCTCCTACAATGAGCAGTTCTTC
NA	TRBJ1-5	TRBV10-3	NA	CAISESGGNNQPQHF	TGTGCCATCAGTGAGTCAGGGGGGAACAATCAGCCCCAGCATTTT
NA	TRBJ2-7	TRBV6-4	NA	CASSEGTGVYEQYF	TGTGCCAGCAGTGAAGGAACAGGAGTCTACGAGCAGTACTTC
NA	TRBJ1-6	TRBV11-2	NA	CASGTTVDYSPLHF	TGTGCCAGCGGGACTACAGTGGATTATTCACCCCTCCACTTT
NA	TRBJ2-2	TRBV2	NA	CASSEDGNTGELFF	TGTGCCAGCAGTGAAGACGGGAACACCGGGGAGCTGTTTTTT
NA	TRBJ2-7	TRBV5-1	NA	CASSWEQGYEQYF	TGCGCCAGCAGCTGGGAACAGGGCTACGAGCAGTACTTC
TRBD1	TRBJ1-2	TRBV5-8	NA	CASSRDRAYGYTF	TGTGCCAGCAGCCGGGACAGGGCTTATGGCTACACCTTC
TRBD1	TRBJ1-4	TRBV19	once	CASSTIGGQGGEKLFF	TGTGCCAGTAGTACCATCGGAGGACAGGGAGGTGAAAAACTGTTTTTT
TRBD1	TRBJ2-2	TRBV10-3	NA	CAITRDRENTGELFF	TGTGCCATCACTAGGGACAGGGAAAACACCGGGGAGCTGTTTTTT
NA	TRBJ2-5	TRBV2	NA	CASEGVQETQYF	TGTGCCAGCGAGGGGGTCCAAGAGACCCAGTACTTC
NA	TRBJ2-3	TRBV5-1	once	CASSLGGRNTQYF	TGCGCCAGCAGCTTAGGGGGGAGGAATACGCAGTATTTT
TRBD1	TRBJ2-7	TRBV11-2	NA	CASTPDRGTYEQYF	TGTGCCAGCACCCCAGACAGGGGCACCTACGAGCAGTACTTC
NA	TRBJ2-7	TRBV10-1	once	CASSEASSYEQYF	TGCGCCAGCAGTGAAGCTAGCTCCTACGAGCAGTACTTC
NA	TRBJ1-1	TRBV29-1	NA	CSVPSTEAFF	TGCAGCGTACCGAGCACTGAAGCTTTCTTT
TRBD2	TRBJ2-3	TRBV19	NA	CASSSYLYSGGRTDTQYF	TGTGCCAGTAGTTCATATCTTTATAGCGGGGGACGCACAGATACGCAGTATTTT
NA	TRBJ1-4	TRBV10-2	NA	CASRRGRDEKLFF	TGCGCCAGCAGGAGGGGGAGGGATGAAAAACTGTTTTTT
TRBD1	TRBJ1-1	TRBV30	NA	CAWDRGYTEAFF	TGTGCCTGGGACAGGGGGTACACTGAAGCTTTCTTT
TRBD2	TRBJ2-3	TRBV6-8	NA	CASSSSGLPDTQYF	TGTGCCAGCAGTTCTAGCGGGCTCCCAGATACGCAGTATTTT
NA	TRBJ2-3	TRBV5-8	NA	CASSADRPTDTQYF	TGTGCCAGCAGCGCCGACAGACCCACAGATACGCAGTATTTT
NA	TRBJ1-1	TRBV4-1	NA	CASSQEWGNTEAFF	TGCGCCAGCAGCCAAGAGTGGGGGAACACTGAAGCTTTCTTT
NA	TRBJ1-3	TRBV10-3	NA	CASREPGNTIYF	TGTGCCTCAAGGGAACCTGGAAACACCATATATTTT
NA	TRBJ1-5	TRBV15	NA	CATSRGGNQPQHF	TGTGCCACCAGCAGAGGCGGTAATCAGCCCCAGCATTTT
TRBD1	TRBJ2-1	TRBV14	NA	CASSERRDRYYNEQFF	TGTGCCAGCAGCGAAAGGCGGGACAGGTACTACAATGAGCAGTTCTTC
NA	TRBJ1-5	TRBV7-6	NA	CASSSSRGPQHF	TGTGCCAGCAGCTCATCGCGCGGGCCCCAGCATTTT
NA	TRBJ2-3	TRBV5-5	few	CASSLWTGPDTQYF	TGTGCCAGCAGCTTGTGGACGGGACCAGATACGCAGTATTTT
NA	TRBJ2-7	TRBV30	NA	CAWSRDTPYEQYF	TGTGCCTGGAGCAGGGACACCCCCTACGAGCAGTACTTC
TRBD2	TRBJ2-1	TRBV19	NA	CASRLAGGNEQFF	TGTGCCAGTCGACTAGCGGGAGGGAATGAGCAGTTCTTC
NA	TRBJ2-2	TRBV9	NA	CASSPVRVGKSGELFF	TGTGCCAGCAGCCCTGTCCGGGTAGGGAAGTCCGGGGAGCTGTTTTTT
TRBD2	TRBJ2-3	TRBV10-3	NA	CAISPGLATDTQYF	TGTGCCATCAGCCCCGGACTAGCCACAGATACGCAGTATTTT
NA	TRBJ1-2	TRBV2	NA	CASSEGLGVYGYTF	TGTGCCAGCAGTGAGGGTTTGGGCGTCTATGGCTACACCTTC
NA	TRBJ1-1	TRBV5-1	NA	CASSLFGEADTEAFF	TGCGCCAGCAGCTTGTTTGGGGAGGCGGACACTGAAGCTTTCTTT
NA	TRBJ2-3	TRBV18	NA	CASSPPGTDTQYF	TGTGCCAGCTCACCACCCGGGACGGATACGCAGTATTTT
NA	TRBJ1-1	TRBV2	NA	CASGTGTEAFF	TGTGCCAGCGGGACGGGCACTGAAGCTTTCTTT
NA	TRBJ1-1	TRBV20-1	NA	CSAHNGERAFF	TGCAGTGCTCATAATGGGGAGAGGGCTTTCTTT
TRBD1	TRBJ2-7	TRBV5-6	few	CASSYPDRRPYEQYF	TGTGCCAGCAGCTACCCGGACAGGAGGCCCTACGAGCAGTACTTC
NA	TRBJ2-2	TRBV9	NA	CASSARGSEELFF	TGTGCCAGCAGCGCGCGGGGTTCCGAGGAGCTGTTTTTT
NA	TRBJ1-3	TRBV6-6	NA	CASRSSQGLVGNTIYF	TGTGCCAGCAGATCGTCACAGGGCCTAGTAGGAAACACCATATATTTT